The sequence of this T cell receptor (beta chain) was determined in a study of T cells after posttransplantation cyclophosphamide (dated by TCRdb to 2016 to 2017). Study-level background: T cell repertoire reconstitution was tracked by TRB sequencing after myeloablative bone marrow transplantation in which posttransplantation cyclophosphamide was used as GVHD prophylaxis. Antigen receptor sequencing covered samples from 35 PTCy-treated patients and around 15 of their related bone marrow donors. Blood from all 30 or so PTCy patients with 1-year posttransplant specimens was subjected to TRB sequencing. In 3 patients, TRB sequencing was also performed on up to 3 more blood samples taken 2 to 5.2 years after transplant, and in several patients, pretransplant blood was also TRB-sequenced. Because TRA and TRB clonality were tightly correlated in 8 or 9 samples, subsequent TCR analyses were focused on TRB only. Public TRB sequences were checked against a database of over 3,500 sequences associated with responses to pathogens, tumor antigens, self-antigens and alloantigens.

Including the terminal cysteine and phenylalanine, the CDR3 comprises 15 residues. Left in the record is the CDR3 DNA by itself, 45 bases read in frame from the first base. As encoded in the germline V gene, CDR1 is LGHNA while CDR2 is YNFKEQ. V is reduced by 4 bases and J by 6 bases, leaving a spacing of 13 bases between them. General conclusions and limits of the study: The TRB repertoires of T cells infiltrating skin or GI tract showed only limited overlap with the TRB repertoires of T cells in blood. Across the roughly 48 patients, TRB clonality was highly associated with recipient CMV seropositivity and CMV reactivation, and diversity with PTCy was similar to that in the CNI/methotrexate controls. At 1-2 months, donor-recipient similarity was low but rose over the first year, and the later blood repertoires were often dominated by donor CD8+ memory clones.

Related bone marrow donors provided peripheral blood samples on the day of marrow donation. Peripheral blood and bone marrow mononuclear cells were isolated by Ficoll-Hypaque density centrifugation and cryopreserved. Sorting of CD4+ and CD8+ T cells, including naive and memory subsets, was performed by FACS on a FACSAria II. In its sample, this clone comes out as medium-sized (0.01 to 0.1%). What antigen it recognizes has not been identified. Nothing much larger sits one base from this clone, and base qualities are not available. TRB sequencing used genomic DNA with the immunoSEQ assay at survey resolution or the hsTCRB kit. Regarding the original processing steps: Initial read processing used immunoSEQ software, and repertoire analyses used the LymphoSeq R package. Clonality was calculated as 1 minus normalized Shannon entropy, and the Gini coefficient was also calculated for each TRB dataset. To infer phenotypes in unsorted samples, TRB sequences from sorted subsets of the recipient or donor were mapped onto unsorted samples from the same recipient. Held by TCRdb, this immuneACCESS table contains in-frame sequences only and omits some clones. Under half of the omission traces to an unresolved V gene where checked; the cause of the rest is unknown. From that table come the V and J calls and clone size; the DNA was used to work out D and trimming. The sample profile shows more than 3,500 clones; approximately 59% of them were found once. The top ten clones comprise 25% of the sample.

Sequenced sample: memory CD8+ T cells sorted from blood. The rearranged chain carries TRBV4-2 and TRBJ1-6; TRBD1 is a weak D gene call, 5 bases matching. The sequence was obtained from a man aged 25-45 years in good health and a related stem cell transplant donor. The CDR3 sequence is CASSPHGGGNSPLHF. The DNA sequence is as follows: TGTGCCAGCAGCCCCCACGGGGGGGGTAATTCACCCCTCCACTTT.